The 18 T cell receptor beta chains given below trace back to one sample, sequenced in a study of shared clonotypes between healthy human individuals. Clones were read by immunoSEQ multiplex PCR, and TCRdb kept only the in-frame ones, dropping some. This table holds 2 million or so clones, roughly 95% found once. Sequencing was carried out using naive CD4+ T cells sorted from blood. Subset specified: CD45RA+ positively selected. These TCRs come from a man aged 18 to 35 in good health.

This clone was recorded once. The chain recombines TRBV7-2 with TRBJ1-1; D is unclear. The CDR3 extends over 13 amino acids. CDR1 is SGHTA and CDR2 is FQGNSA in the germline V gene. Trimming pared 8 bases from V and 6 bases from J, leaving 16 bases between. In DNA form, the CDR3 reads TGTGCCAGCCCCAACTCCCCCTCAGCTGAAGCTTTCTTT. Residues: CASPNSPSAEAFF.

The rearrangement links TRBV6-6 to TRBJ2-6; no clear D gene. The V gene lost 4 bases and the J gene lost 1 base, with 5 bases spanning the gap. The CDR3 is 14 amino acids. Germline loops: CDR1 MNHNY, CDR2 SVGAGI (reference sequence). The CDR3 nucleotides are TGTGCCAGCAGTTCCCATTCTGGGGCCAACGTCCTGACTTTC. It is translated as CASSSHSGANVLTF.

The chain has TRBV4-3 and TRBJ1-1; no clear D. Deletions cut 3 bases from V and 3 bases from J, with 8 bases between. The CDR3 totals 13 residues. The germline V gene has CDR1 LGHNA and CDR2 YSLEER. The CDR3 bases are TGCGCCAGCAGCCAGTACCGGGACACTGAAGCTTTCTTT. This codes for CASSQYRDTEAFF.

This chain uses TRBV30 with TRBJ1-2, with D possibly matching TRBD1 (5 bases). This CDR3 comprises 13 residues. CDR1 GTSNPN and CDR2 SVGIG come from the germline V gene (reference sequence). Between the trimmed V and J ends, which lost 4 bases and 3 bases, there was a span of 12 bases. The CDR3 DNA is TGTGCCTGGAATCAAGGGGTAGACTATGGCTACACCTTC. Residues: CAWNQGVDYGYTF.

This rearrangement joins TRBV19 to TRBJ2-7; tentative D call: TRBD2 (6 bases). Germline CDR1 reads LNHDA; CDR2 reads SQIVND (reference sequence). The CDR3 extends over 16 amino acids. Trimming took 4 bases from V and 7 from J, leaving 23 bases between them. The CDR3 DNA follows: TGTGCCAGTAGTACCGCCGGACCGCTCTTCGCGGGGGAGCAGTACTTC. It specifies CASSTAGPLFAGEQYF.

This clone has just one count. The V and J genes are TRBV7-9 and TRBJ1-2; D not resolved. There are 15 residues in the CDR3. V was shortened by 1 base and J by 0 bases, with 9 bases between the two germline ends. Germline CDR1 SEHNR, CDR2 FQNEAQ (reference sequence). The CDR3 bases are TGTGCCAGCAGCTTAGGCGGAAAATCTAACTATGGCTACACCTTC. Translation: CASSLGGKSNYGYTF.

The chain joins TRBV6-5 to TRBJ1-1; no clear D. V lost 5 bases, J lost 4 bases, and 14 bases lay in between. CDR3 size: 14 residues. Germline assignment: CDR1 MNHEY and CDR2 SVGAGI. The CDR3 loop is CASSPPGSPTEAFF. DNA of the CDR3: TGTGCCAGCAGTCCCCCAGGTTCCCCCACTGAAGCTTTCTTT.

The genes are TRBV20-1 and TRBJ2-5; D tentatively fits TRBD1 or TRBD2 (5 bases each). V shed 6 bases and J shed 5 bases, with 10 bases lying between them. This CDR3 comprises 11 residues. The germline gives CDR1 DFQATT, CDR2 SNEGSKA (reference sequence). CDR3 in DNA: TGCAGTGCCAAGTGGGGGGAGACCCAGTACTTC. Residues: CSAKWGETQYF.

V gene TRBV28 combines with J gene TRBJ2-7; possibly TRBD1 for D (5 bases). The V gene lost 2 bases and the J gene lost 5 bases, with 13 bases spanning the gap. This CDR3 contains 14 residues. CDR1 MDHEN and CDR2 SYDVKM come from the germline V gene. The CDR3 DNA is TGTGCCAGCAGTTTACGACGCCAGGGCCACGAGCAGTACTTC. This codes for CASSLRRQGHEQYF.

The J gene is TRBJ2-7, the V gene TRBV28; TRBD2 matches at 7 bases. V lost 6 bases to trimming and J lost 3 bases; unmatched junction nucleotides: 8. This CDR3 has 14 amino acids. Germline-derived CDR1 and CDR2 are MDHEN and SYDVKM. The DNA of the CDR3 is TGTGCCAGCAGCCCCGGGGGGATGATCTACGAGCAGTACTTC. It is translated as CASSPGGMIYEQYF.

This clone was seen a few times. The V call is TRBV29-1, the J call TRBJ1-1; D not certain. This CDR3 has 8 residues. Germline loops: CDR1 SQVTM, CDR2 ANQGSEA. The CDR3 loop is CTDTEAFF. CDR3 coding DNA: TGCACAGACACTGAAGCTTTCTTT.

The chain recombines TRBV6-5 with TRBJ2-7; no reliable D call. The germline gives CDR1 MNHEY, CDR2 SVGAGI. The CDR3 sequence is 13 residues long. V shed 5 bases and J shed 3 bases, with 11 bases lying between them. The CDR3 region has the DNA TGTGCCAGCAGTCAAACCACGGGCTACGAGCAGTACTTC. Translation gives CASSQTTGYEQYF.

The chain is built from TRBV30 and TRBJ1-5; 8 bases agree with TRBD1. CDR1 and CDR2 (germline): GTSNPN, SVGIG (reference sequence). V was clipped by 7 bases and J by 7 bases; unmatched bases: 15. This CDR3 comprises 15 residues. The CDR3 protein is CAFGQGGRIYQPQHF. The CDR3 DNA is TGTGCCTTCGGACAGGGAGGCCGGATCTACCAGCCCCAGCATTTT.

The chain combines TRBV5-6 with TRBJ2-7, with TRBD2 identical over 7 bases. The CDR3 runs to 15 residues. Germline lookup yields CDR1 SGHDT and CDR2 YYEEEE. J was trimmed by 3 bases and V by 3 bases; bases with no gene match: 9. The chain's CDR3 is CASSSSIWGGYEQYF. The DNA of the CDR3 is TGTGCCAGCAGCTCATCCATTTGGGGGGGCTACGAGCAGTACTTC.

To note about this clone: At the DNA level, this CDR3 is encoded by other sequences in the same sample as well. The chain couples TRBV2 to TRBJ1-1; D not resolved. There are 14 residues in the CDR3. Trimming cost V 3 bases and J 1 base, with 9 bases left between them. Germline V gene data show CDR1 as SNHLY and CDR2 as FYNNEI. The CDR3 coding sequence is TGTGCCAGCAGTGACGGGGTGGCGAACACTGAAGCTTTCTTT. Its translation is CASSDGVANTEAFF.

The V call is TRBV29-1, the J call TRBJ2-7, with unresolved D. CDR3 length: 11 amino acids. CDR1 and CDR2 from the germline V gene are SQVTM and ANQGSEA. Trimming took off 6 bases at V and 6 bases at J, with 12 bases between the two ends. DNA for the CDR3: TGCAGCGTGGCGACTGCGATCGAGCAGTACTTC. It specifies CSVATAIEQYF.

This CDR3 is CASSLDLAGELFF. The CDR3, as DNA: TGTGCCAGCAGCTTAGACCTGGCCGGGGAGCTGTTTTTT. The rearrangement links TRBV5-8 to TRBJ2-2; no clear D. The CDR3 spans 13 residues. Trimming removed 2 bases at V and 6 bases at J, with 8 bases between. Germline CDR1 and CDR2: SGHTS and YDEGEE.

This clone appeared a single time. The V gene is TRBV4-1, the J gene TRBJ1-1; TRBD1 matches at 8 bases. Trimming took 5 bases from V and 5 from J; bases not matched to a gene: 7. Germline-derived CDR1 and CDR2 are MGHRA and YSYEKL. This CDR3 is built from 14 residues. The CDR3 DNA is TGCGCCAGCAGCTCGCGGACAGGGAATACTGAAGCTTTCTTT. Amino acids: CASSSRTGNTEAFF.